One sample yielded the 27 T cell receptor beta chains listed below, sequenced in a study of blood T cell dynamics during melanoma immunotherapy. Noted time point: pre-treatment baseline. Assay used: immunoSEQ multiplex PCR; TCRdb lists only in-frame clones, some missing. The sample carries approximately 12,000 clones, about 86% recorded once. The source was blood, collected from a patient treated with checkpoint blockade. The receptors here all came from a human donor with melanoma.

This sequence joins TRBV5-6 and TRBJ2-5, with 9 bases aligning to TRBD1. Unmatched junction bases numbered 3, after V lost 1 base and J lost 5 bases. Germline lookup yields CDR1 SGHDT and CDR2 YYEEEE. There are 14 residues in the CDR3. The CDR3 is CASSLTGGAETQYF. CDR3 nucleotides: TGTGCCAGCAGCTTGACAGGGGGCGCGGAGACCCAGTACTTC.

The rearrangement joins TRBV6-5 to TRBJ1-6; D is uncertain. CDR1 and CDR2 from the germline V gene are MNHEY and SVGAGI. The CDR3 extends over 16 amino acids. V shed 1 base and J shed 7 bases, with 14 bases lying between them. Here the CDR3 reads CASSYYAAVPNSPLHF. CDR3 bases: TGTGCCAGCAGTTACTACGCAGCCGTCCCGAATTCACCCCTCCACTTT.

The chain recombines TRBV5-1 with TRBJ2-1, with a tentative D call TRBD2 (6 bases). V shed 1 base and J shed 5 bases, with 10 bases lying between them. The germline V gene has CDR1 SGHRS and CDR2 YFSETQ. The CDR3 consists of 14 residues. The CDR3: CASSLWRGNNEQFF. The CDR3 DNA follows: TGCGCCAGCAGCTTGTGGCGGGGAAACAATGAGCAGTTCTTC.

The CDR3 DNA reads as TGTGCCAGCAAGGAGGGGACAGATACGCAGTATTTT. This sequence encodes CASKEGTDTQYF. The chain recombines TRBV2 with TRBJ2-3, with D possibly matching TRBD2 (6 bases). Germline values: CDR1 SNHLY, CDR2 FYNNEI. CDR3 length: 12 amino acids. Trimming pared 7 bases from V and 3 bases from J, leaving 8 bases between.

As to this clone: Germline is not matched at one junction end, which may reflect a read error. The chain employs TRBV30 and TRBJ1-1; 8 bases fit TRBD1. The germline gives CDR1 GTSNPN, CDR2 SVGIG (reference sequence). The CDR3 loop spans 12 amino acids. The CDR3 reads CAWSFSLDRVAF. The CDR3 DNA sequence: TGTGCCTGGAGTTTTTCTCTGGACAGGGTGGCCTTT.

This clone has just one count. This chain joins TRBV30 and TRBJ2-1; D may be TRBD2 (5 bases). Germline lookup yields CDR1 GTSNPN and CDR2 SVGIG (reference sequence). This CDR3 is built from 18 residues. Trimming left V 3 bases short and J 4 bases short, with 25 bases between. Written as DNA, the CDR3 is TGTGCCTGGAGCTCCCCAAAGGGCCTGAGGAGCGGATACAATGAGCAGTTCTTC. The encoded protein is CAWSSPKGLRSGYNEQFF.

V gene TRBV19 combines with J gene TRBJ2-1; tentatively, D is TRBD1 (6 bases). Trimming shortened V by 1 base and J by 0 bases, and 10 bases separated the two germline ends. Germline CDR1 reads LNHDA; CDR2 reads SQIVND (reference sequence). The CDR3 consists of 16 residues. The CDR3 coding sequence is TGTGCCAGTAGTATAGGGGGGCTTAGCTCCTACAATGAGCAGTTCTTC. Residues: CASSIGGLSSYNEQFF. The complete variable domain, with remaining parts taken from reference TRBV19 and TRBJ2-1, reads DGGITQSPKYLFRKEGQNVTLSCEQNLNHDAMYWYRQDPGQGLRLIYYSQIVNDFQKGDIAEGYSVSREKKESFPLTVTSAQKNPTAFYLCASSIGGLSSYNEQFFGPGTRLTVL.

The chain carries TRBV5-1 and TRBJ1-1; possible D gene TRBD1, 5 bases. Trimming removed 0 bases from V and 4 bases from J, with 10 bases in between. The germline V gene encodes CDR1 SGHRS and CDR2 YFSETQ. The CDR3 length is 14 residues. CDR3 amino acids: CASSLEGRVTEAFF. As DNA, the CDR3 is TGCGCCAGCAGCTTGGAGGGGAGGGTCACTGAAGCTTTCTTT.

This clone occurred once. The chain has TRBV28 and TRBJ2-7; D may be TRBD1 (6 bases). There are 16 residues in the CDR3. The V gene lost 5 bases and the J gene lost 1 base, with 18 bases spanning the gap. Germline-derived CDR1 and CDR2 are MDHEN and SYDVKM. CDR3 DNA sequence: TGTGCCAGCAGTCCCCGCGCAGGGGACGTTTCCTACGAGCAGTACTTC. Encoded protein: CASSPRAGDVSYEQYF.

The chain combines TRBV6-6 with TRBJ1-1; the D gene is possibly TRBD1 (6 bases). The germline V and J ends were trimmed by 2 bases and 1 base, with 11 bases remaining between them. The germline V gene encodes CDR1 MNHNY and CDR2 SVGAGI (reference sequence). The CDR3 has 15 amino acids. CDR3 in amino acids: CASSYGGQANTEAFF. The CDR3 DNA reads TGTGCCAGCAGTTACGGGGGGCAGGCGAACACTGAAGCTTTCTTT.

The V and J genes are TRBV29-1 and TRBJ2-3; 8 bases are a match to TRBD1. J lost 1 base, V lost 6 bases, and 3 bases had no gene match. This CDR3 has 13 amino acids. CDR1 is SQVTM, CDR2 ANQGSEA, per germline. CDR3 amino acids: CSVGGQGTDTQYF. The CDR3 DNA sequence: TGCAGCGTGGGGGGACAGGGCACAGATACGCAGTATTTT.

The chain employs TRBV5-6 and TRBJ1-2; no clear D. The CDR3 spans 13 residues. Germline values: CDR1 SGHDT, CDR2 YYEEEE. V was shortened by 4 bases and J by 8 bases, with 15 bases between the two germline ends. CDR3 in DNA: TGTGCCAGCAGCCCCCTAGGATACGACGGCTACACCTTC. This gives the protein CASSPLGYDGYTF.

The rearrangement links TRBV10-3 to TRBJ2-1; 9 bases are a match to TRBD2. The CDR3 consists of 13 residues. Trimming cost V 4 bases and J 8 bases; bases outside gene matches: 3. Looked up from germline, CDR1 is ENHRY and CDR2 is SYGVKD. The CDR3 DNA is TGTGCCATCAGTGGTTCTAGCGGGGATGAGCAGTTCTTC. This translates into CAISGSSGDEQFF.

The chain links TRBV27 to TRBJ1-5, with D uncertain. Trimming pared 5 bases from V and 6 bases from J, leaving 8 bases between. The V gene's germline CDR1 is MNHEY and CDR2 SMNVEV (reference sequence). The CDR3 consists of 12 residues. The DNA for the CDR3 is TGTGCCAGCAGTGTGACGGGTCAGCCCCAGCATTTT. This sequence encodes CASSVTGQPQHF.

The chain uses TRBV5-6 and TRBJ1-1; TRBD1 agrees at 8 bases. Germline V CDR1 and CDR2: SGHDT, YYEEEE. CDR3 length: 14 amino acids. The trim removed 4 bases at V and 1 base at J, leaving 3 bases unmatched. Written as DNA, the CDR3 is TGTGCCAGCAGCAGGGACAGGAAGAACACTGAAGCTTTCTTT. Translated, it gives CASSRDRKNTEAFF. Combining the CDR3 with reference TRBV5-6 and TRBJ1-1 gives the whole variable domain DAGVTQSPTHLIKTRGQQVTLRCSPKSGHDTVSWYQQALGQGPQFIFQYYEEEERQRGNFPDRFSGHQFPNYSSELNVNALLLGDSALYLCASSRDRKNTEAFFGQGTRLTVV.

This clone was picked up one time. This chain connects TRBV19 to TRBJ1-3, with D possibly being TRBD1 (5 bases). Per the germline V gene, CDR1 is LNHDA and CDR2 is SQIVND (reference sequence). CDR3 length: 14 amino acids. The germline V and J ends were trimmed by 6 bases and 0 bases, with 9 bases remaining between them. CDR3 DNA sequence: TGTGCCAGTAGGACAGTGCACTCTGGAAACACCATATATTTT. Its protein product is CASRTVHSGNTIYF.

This chain connects TRBV10-3 to TRBJ2-2; 7 nucleotides match TRBD1. Germline CDR1 is ENHRY and CDR2 is SYGVKD. V gave up 6 bases and J gave up 0 bases; unmatched junction bases: 4. This CDR3 has 15 residues. CDR3 DNA: TGTGCCATCAGCAGGACAGGACCGAACACCGGGGAGCTGTTTTTT. It yields the protein CAISRTGPNTGELFF.

The chain employs TRBV5-4 and TRBJ1-6; 10 bases fit TRBD1. After removal of 4 bases from V and 8 bases from J, the junction contained 12 bases not matched to a gene. The CDR3 has 17 amino acids. CDR1 SGHNT and CDR2 YYREEE come from the germline V gene (reference sequence). The CDR3 DNA sequence: TGTGCCAGCAGCGTAAGACAGGGGGCTGAGCGTGATTCACCCCTCCACTTT. Its translation: CASSVRQGAERDSPLHF.

This chain joins TRBV2 and TRBJ1-1; D is uncertain. The germline CDR1 and CDR2 sequences are SNHLY and FYNNEI. The CDR3 has 13 amino acids. Trimming took 7 bases from V and 2 from J, leaving 11 bases between them. CDR3 nucleotides: TGTGCCAGCAAAGTTTCACGTAACACTGAAGCTTTCTTT. Its protein is CASKVSRNTEAFF.

Only one count was recorded for this clone. The chain uses TRBV29-1 and TRBJ2-1; D is unresolved. The germline gives CDR1 SQVTM, CDR2 ANQGSEA. The CDR3 loop spans 11 amino acids. With 5 bases removed from V and 7 bases from J, the gap between germline ends came to 9 bases. CDR3 DNA sequence: TGCAGCGTTTACCTCCGGAATGAGCAGTTCTTC. This codes for CSVYLRNEQFF.

V usage is TRBV7-9 and J usage is TRBJ2-2; 9 bases agree with TRBD2. Trimming removed 3 bases from V and 2 bases from J; junction bases left unmatched: 1. This CDR3 spans 15 amino acids. Per the germline V gene, CDR1 is SEHNR and CDR2 is FQNEAQ (reference sequence). The CDR3: CASSLTSGNTGELFF. The CDR3 DNA is TGTGCCAGCAGCTTGACTAGCGGTAACACCGGGGAGCTGTTTTTT. The entire variable domain, with the rest obtained from reference TRBV7-9 and TRBJ2-2, is as follows: DTGVSQNPRHKITKRGQNVTFRCDPISEHNRLYWYRQTLGQGPEFLTYFQNEAQLEKSRLLSDRFSAERPKGSFSTLEIQRTEQGDSAMYLCASSLTSGNTGELFFGEGSRLTVL.

The V call is TRBV7-9, the J call TRBJ2-7, with 10 nucleotides matching TRBD1. Trimming removed 5 bases from V and 5 bases from J; junction bases left unmatched: 9. Germline loops: CDR1 SEHNR, CDR2 FQNEAQ (reference sequence). The CDR3 is made up of 15 amino acids. The CDR3 is CASSRRIGTGDEQYF. As DNA, the CDR3 is TGTGCCAGCAGCCGACGAATAGGGACAGGGGACGAGCAGTACTTC.

This rearrangement joins TRBV9 to TRBJ2-5, with D possibly being TRBD1 or TRBD2 (5 bases each). Trimming left V 3 bases short and J 5 bases short, with 20 bases between. Germline CDR1 SGDLS, CDR2 YYNGEE. The CDR3 length is 16 residues. The CDR3 region has the DNA TGTGCCAGCAGCGCCAACCGAGGGTGGGGCGAGGAGACCCAGTACTTC. This gives the protein CASSANRGWGEETQYF.

The sample holds a few counts of this clone. The rearrangement uses TRBV5-1 and TRBJ1-6; a possible D gene is TRBD1 (5 bases). V was shortened by 0 bases and J by 8 bases, with 12 bases between the two germline ends. The CDR3 extends over 15 amino acids. CDR1 is SGHRS, CDR2 YFSETQ, per germline. The CDR3 coding sequence is TGCGCCAGCAGCTTGGAAGGGGCTAGGGATTCACCCCTCCACTTT. This translates into CASSLEGARDSPLHF. Full variable domain (missing parts from reference TRBV5-1 and TRBJ1-6): KAGVTQTPRYLIKTRGQQVTLSCSPISGHRSVSWYQQTPGQGLQFLFEYFSETQRNKGNFPGRFSGRQFSNSRSEMNVSTLELGDSALYLCASSLEGARDSPLHFGNGTRLTVT.

The rearrangement joins TRBV25-1 to TRBJ1-2; D possibly corresponds to TRBD1 (5 bases). CDR1 MGHDK and CDR2 SYGVNS come from the germline V gene. CDR3 size: 15 residues. Trimming removed 3 bases from V and 4 bases from J, with 15 bases in between. The CDR3 DNA reads TGTGCCAGCAGTGACCCCGGGACGGCTACCTATGGCTACACCTTC. This codes for CASSDPGTATYGYTF.

The CDR3, as DNA: TGTGCCAGTAGTCCAGACAGGGGCTACGAGCAGTACTTC. Residues: CASSPDRGYEQYF. The chain couples TRBV19 to TRBJ2-7; 8 bases map to TRBD1. Germline-derived CDR1 and CDR2 are LNHDA and SQIVND (reference sequence). V was pared by 5 bases and J by 3 bases, with 3 bases of the junction left unmatched. CDR3 length: 13 residues.

The chain uses TRBV30 and TRBJ1-1; TRBD1 might be the D (5 bases). The CDR3 is 14 amino acids. CDR1 and CDR2 (germline): GTSNPN, SVGIG (reference sequence). V lost 0 bases and J 4 bases, leaving 12 bases between the germline ends. The CDR3 nucleotides read TGTGCCTGGAGTGTCACAGGCCGGGGCACTGAAGCTTTCTTT. The encoded protein is CAWSVTGRGTEAFF.